What follows describes a single TCR beta chain. Its antigen is not identified. This sample is part of a study of siplizumab effects on memory and regulatory T cells. Study-level findings and limits: Alloreactive sequences whose origin lay in unstimulated CD4+ memory cells were significantly reduced by siplizumab. Unstimulated subsets captured only a minor fraction of alloreactive clones. Proliferating siplizumab-culture Treg suppressive function went unconfirmed.

Assays were performed on roughly 94,000 TCR templates per sample. Sequenced by immunoSEQ multiplex PCR; TCRdb stores in-frame clones only, minus some. The sample contains some 100,000 clones, around 95% of which appear only once. CDR1 is SGHRS and CDR2 is YFSETQ in the germline V gene. CDR3 length: 14 amino acids. V shed 0 bases and J 7 bases; nucleotides not matched to a gene: 4. Sequencing was carried out using naive CD4+ T cells sorted from blood. The source of this sequence is a human donor in good health. The chain uses TRBV5-1 and TRBJ1-1, with 9 nucleotides matching TRBD1. The CDR3 DNA is TGCGCCAGCAGCTTGGGGGACAGGGACAATGAAGCTTTCTTT. Translated, it gives CASSLGDRDNEAFF. Full variable domain (missing parts from reference TRBV5-1 and TRBJ1-1): KAGVTQTPRYLIKTRGQQVTLSCSPISGHRSVSWYQQTPGQGLQFLFEYFSETQRNKGNFPGRFSGRQFSNSRSEMNVSTLELGDSALYLCASSLGDRDNEAFFGQGTRLTVV.